The clone carrying this T cell receptor (beta chain) was seen many times. TCRdb reprocessed the 5' RACE reads via MiXCR and lists one record per CDR3 protein. The table lists about 210,000 distinct CDR3 sequences, less than 7.5% of them singletons, with approximately 0.99% in the top ten. With 3 bases clipped from V and 1 base from J, the junction kept 8 bases outside the gene matches. CDR1 LNHNV and CDR2 YYDKDF come from the germline V gene (reference sequence). The CDR3 runs to 19 residues. This entry belongs to a study of T cells after yellow fever vaccination. This clonotype was sampled from a man under 40 who received the YFV17D yellow fever vaccine. The chain uses TRBV15 and TRBJ2-1, with 14 nucleotides matching TRBD2. Material: CD4+ T cells sorted from PBMCs, obtained on the day of the yellow fever booster vaccination. The CDR3 loop reads CATSRPGLAGEGSYNEQFF. In DNA form, the CDR3 reads TGTGCCACCAGCAGGCCGGGACTAGCGGGAGAGGGTTCCTACAATGAGCAGTTCTTC. The full variable domain, rest sourced from reference TRBV15 and TRBJ2-1, is DAMVIQNPRYQVTQFGKPVTLSCSQTLNHNVMYWYQQKSSQAPKLLFHYYDKDFNNEADTPDNFQSRRPNTSFCFLDIRSPGLGDTAMYLCATSRPGLAGEGSYNEQFFGPGTRLTVL.